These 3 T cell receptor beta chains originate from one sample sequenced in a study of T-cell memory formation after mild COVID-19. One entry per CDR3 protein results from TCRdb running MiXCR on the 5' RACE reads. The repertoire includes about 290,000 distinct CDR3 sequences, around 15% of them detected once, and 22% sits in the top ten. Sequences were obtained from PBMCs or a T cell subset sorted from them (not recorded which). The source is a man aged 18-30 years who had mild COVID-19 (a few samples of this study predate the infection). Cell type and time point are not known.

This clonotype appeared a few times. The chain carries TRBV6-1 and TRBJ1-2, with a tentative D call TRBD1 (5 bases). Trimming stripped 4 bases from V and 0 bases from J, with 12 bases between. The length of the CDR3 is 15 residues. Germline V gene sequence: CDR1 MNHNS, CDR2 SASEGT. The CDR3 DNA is TGTGCCAGCAGTGGAACAGGCACCACTAACTATGGCTACACCTTC. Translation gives CASSGTGTTNYGYTF.

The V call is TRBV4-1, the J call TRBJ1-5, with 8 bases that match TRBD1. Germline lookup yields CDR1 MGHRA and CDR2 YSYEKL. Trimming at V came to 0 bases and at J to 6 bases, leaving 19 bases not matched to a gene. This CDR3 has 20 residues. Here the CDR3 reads CASSQENLVPLDRGRQPQHF. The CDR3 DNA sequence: TGCGCCAGCAGCCAAGAGAACCTAGTTCCCTTAGACAGGGGACGTCAGCCCCAGCATTTT.

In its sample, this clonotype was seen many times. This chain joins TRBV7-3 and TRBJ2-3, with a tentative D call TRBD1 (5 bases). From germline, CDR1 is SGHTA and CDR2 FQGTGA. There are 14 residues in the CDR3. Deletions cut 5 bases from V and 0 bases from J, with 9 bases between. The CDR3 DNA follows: TGTGCCAGCAGCGACAGTACTAGCACAGATACGCAGTATTTT. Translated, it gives CASSDSTSTDTQYF.